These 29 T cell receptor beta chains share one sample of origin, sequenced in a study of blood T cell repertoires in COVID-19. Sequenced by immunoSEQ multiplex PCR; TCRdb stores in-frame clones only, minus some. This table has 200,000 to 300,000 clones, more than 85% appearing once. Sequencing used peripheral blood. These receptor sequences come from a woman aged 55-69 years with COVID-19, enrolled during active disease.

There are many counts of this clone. CDR3 loop: CASSRQGIQPQHF. CDR3 nucleotide sequence: TGTGCCAGCAGCCGACAGGGTATTCAGCCCCAGCATTTT. The V call is TRBV2, the J call TRBJ1-5, with 7 bases lining up with TRBD1. The CDR3 loop spans 13 amino acids. J was trimmed by 6 bases and V by 6 bases; bases with no gene match: 5. CDR1 and CDR2 (germline): SNHLY, FYNNEI. The full variable domain, in which reference TRBV2 and TRBJ1-5 provide the parts outside the CDR3, is EPEVTQTPSHQVTQMGQEVILRCVPISNHLYFYWYRQILGQKVEFLVSFYNNEISEKSEIFDDQFSVERPDGSNFTLKIRSTKLEDSAMYFCASSRQGIQPQHFGDGTRLSIL.

The CDR3 region has the DNA TGTGCCAGCAGCTTAGAGGTTCTGGGGACTAATGAGCAGTTCTTC. Its protein product is CASSLEVLGTNEQFF. The chain uses TRBV7-7 and TRBJ2-1; D might be TRBD2 (6 bases). The length of the CDR3 is 15 residues. V was clipped by 1 base and J by 7 bases, with 14 bases between them. Germline-derived CDR1 and CDR2 are SSHAT and FNYEAQ (reference sequence).

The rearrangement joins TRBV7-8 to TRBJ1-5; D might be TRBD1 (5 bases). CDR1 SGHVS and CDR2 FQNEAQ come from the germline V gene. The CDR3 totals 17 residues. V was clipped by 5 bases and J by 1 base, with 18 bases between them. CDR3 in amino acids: CASSISGGGVSNQPQHF. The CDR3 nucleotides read TGTGCCAGCAGCATTAGTGGTGGGGGGGTGAGCAATCAGCCCCAGCATTTT.

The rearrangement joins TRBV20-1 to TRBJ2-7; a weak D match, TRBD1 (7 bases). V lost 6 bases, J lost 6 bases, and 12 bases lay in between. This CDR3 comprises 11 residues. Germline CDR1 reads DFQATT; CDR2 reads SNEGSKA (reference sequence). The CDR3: CSAPRGAEQYF. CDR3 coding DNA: TGCAGTGCCCCCAGGGGGGCCGAGCAGTACTTC.

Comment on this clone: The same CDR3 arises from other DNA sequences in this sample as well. In DNA form, the CDR3 reads TGTGCCACCAGTGATCCAGGGTACAATGAGCAGTTCTTC. Protein: CATSDPGYNEQFF. The chain uses TRBV24-1 and TRBJ2-1, with D possibly TRBD1 on 5 matching bases. The length of the CDR3 is 13 residues. Germline V gene sequence: CDR1 KGHDR, CDR2 SFDVKD. Deletions cut 3 bases from V and 4 bases from J, with 6 bases between.

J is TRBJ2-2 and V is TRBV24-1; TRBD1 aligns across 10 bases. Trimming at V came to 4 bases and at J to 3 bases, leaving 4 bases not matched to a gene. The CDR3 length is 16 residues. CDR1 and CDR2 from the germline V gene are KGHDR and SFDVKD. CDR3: CATSDRDRGDTGELFF. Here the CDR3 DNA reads TGTGCCACCAGTGACAGGGACAGGGGTGACACCGGGGAGCTGTTTTTT.

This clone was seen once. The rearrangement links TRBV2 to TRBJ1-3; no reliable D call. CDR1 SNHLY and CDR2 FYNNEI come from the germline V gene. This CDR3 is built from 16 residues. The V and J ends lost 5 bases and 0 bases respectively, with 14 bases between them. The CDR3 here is CASSPDRVRSGNTIYF. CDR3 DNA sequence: TGTGCCAGCAGTCCAGACCGGGTCCGCTCTGGAAACACCATATATTTT.

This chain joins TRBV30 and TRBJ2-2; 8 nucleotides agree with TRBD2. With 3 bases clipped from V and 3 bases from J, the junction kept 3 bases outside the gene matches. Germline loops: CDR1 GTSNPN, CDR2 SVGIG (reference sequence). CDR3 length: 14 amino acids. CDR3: CAWRAGGDTGELFF. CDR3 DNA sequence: TGTGCCTGGAGGGCGGGAGGCGACACCGGGGAGCTGTTTTTT. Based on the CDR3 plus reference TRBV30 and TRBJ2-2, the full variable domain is SQTIHQWPATLVQPVGSPLSLECTVEGTSNPNLYWYRQAAGRGLQLLFYSVGIGQISSEVPQNLSASRPQDRQFILSSKKLLLSDSGFYLCAWRAGGDTGELFFGEGSRLTVL.

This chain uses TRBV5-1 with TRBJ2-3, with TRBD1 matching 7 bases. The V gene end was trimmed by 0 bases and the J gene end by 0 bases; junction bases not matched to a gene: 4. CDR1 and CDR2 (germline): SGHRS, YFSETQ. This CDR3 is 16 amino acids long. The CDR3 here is CASSLGYRGSTDTQYF. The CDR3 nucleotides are TGCGCCAGCAGCTTGGGGTACAGGGGAAGCACAGATACGCAGTATTTT.

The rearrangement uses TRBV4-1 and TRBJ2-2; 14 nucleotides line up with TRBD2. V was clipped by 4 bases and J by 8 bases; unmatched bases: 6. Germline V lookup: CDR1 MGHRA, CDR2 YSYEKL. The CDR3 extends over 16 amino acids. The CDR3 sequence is CASSLRTSGRTGELFF. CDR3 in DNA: TGCGCCAGCAGCCTCCGGACTAGCGGGAGGACTGGGGAGCTGTTTTTT.

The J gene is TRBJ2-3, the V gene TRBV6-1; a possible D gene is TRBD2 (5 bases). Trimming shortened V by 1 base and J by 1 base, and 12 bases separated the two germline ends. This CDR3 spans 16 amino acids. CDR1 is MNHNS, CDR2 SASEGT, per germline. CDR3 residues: CASSEEVGVGTDTQYF. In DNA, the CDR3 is TGTGCCAGCAGTGAAGAGGTCGGGGTCGGCACAGATACGCAGTATTTT.

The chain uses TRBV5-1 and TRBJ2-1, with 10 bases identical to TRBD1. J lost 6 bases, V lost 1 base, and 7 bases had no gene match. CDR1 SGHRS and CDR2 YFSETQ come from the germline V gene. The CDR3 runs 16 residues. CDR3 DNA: TGCGCCAGCAGCTTGAACGCTAGACAGGGGGCCAATGAGCAGTTCTTC. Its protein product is CASSLNARQGANEQFF.

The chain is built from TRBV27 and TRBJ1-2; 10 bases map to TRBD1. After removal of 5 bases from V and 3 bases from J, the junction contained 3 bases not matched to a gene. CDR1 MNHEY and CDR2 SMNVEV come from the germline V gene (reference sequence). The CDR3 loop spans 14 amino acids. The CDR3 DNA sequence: TGTGCCAGCAGTCAGACAGGGGGCGACTATGGCTACACCTTC. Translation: CASSQTGGDYGYTF.

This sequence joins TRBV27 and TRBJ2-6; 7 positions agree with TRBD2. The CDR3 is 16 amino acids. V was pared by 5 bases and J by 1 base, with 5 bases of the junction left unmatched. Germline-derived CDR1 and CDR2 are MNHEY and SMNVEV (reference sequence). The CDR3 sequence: CASSPKGLSGANVLTF. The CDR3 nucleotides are TGTGCCAGCAGTCCAAAGGGACTATCTGGGGCCAACGTCCTGACTTTC.

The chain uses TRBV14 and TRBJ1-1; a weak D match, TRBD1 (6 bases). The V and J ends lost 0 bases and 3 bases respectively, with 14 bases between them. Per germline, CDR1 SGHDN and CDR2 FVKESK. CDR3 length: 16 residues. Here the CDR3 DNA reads TGTGCCAGCAGCCAAGATTTGGGGGAGGGGGACACTGAAGCTTTCTTT. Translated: CASSQDLGEGDTEAFF. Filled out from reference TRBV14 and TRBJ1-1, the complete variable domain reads EAGVTQFPSHSVIEKGQTVTLRCDPISGHDNLYWYRRVMGKEIKFLLHFVKESKQDESGMPNNRFLAERTGGTYSTLKVQPAELEDSGVYFCASSQDLGEGDTEAFFGQGTRLTVV.

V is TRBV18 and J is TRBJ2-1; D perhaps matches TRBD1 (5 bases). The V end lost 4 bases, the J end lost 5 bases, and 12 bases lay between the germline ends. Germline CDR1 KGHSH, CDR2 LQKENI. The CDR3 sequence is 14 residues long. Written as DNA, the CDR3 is TGTGCCAGCTCACATCCAGGGTTGAACAATGAGCAGTTCTTC. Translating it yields CASSHPGLNNEQFF.

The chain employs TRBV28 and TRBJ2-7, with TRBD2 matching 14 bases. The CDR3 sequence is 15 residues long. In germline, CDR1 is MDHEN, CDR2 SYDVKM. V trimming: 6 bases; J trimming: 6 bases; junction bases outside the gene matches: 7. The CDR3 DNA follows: TGTGCCAGCAGACTGACTAGCGGGAGGGAGGTCGAGCAGTACTTC. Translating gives CASRLTSGREVEQYF.

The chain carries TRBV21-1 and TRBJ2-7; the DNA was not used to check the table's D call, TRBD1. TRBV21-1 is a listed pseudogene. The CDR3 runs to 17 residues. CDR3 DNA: TGTGCCAGCAGCACACGAAACCCCGACAGGAGCTCCTACGAGCAGTACTTC. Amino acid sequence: CASSTRNPDRSSYEQYF.

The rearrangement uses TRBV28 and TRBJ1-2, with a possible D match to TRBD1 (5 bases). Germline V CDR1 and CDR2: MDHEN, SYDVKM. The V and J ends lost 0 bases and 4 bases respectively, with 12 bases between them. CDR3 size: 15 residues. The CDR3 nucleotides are TGTGCCAGCAGTTTATGGGGGCGGGGAGGCTATGGCTACACCTTC. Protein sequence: CASSLWGRGGYGYTF.

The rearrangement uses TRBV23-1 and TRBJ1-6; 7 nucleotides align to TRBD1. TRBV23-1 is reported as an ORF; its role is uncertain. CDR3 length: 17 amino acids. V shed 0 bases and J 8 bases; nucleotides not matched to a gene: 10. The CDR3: CASSQSPKGARDSPLHF. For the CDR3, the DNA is TGCGCCAGCAGTCAATCCCCAAAGGGGGCGCGGGATTCACCCCTCCACTTT.

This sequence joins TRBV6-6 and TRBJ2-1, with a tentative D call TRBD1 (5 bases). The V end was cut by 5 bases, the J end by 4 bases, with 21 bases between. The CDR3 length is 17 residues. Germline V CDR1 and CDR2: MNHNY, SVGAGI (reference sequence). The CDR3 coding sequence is TGTGCCAGCAGTCCGCAGGGCATCGGCGACATTTACAATGAGCAGTTCTTC. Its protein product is CASSPQGIGDIYNEQFF.

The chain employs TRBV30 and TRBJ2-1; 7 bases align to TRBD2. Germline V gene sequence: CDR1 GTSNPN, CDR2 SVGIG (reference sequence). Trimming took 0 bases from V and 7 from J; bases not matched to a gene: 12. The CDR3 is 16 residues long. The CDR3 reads CAWSVKGGAGPNEQFF. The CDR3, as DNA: TGTGCCTGGAGTGTAAAGGGAGGGGCTGGGCCTAATGAGCAGTTCTTC.

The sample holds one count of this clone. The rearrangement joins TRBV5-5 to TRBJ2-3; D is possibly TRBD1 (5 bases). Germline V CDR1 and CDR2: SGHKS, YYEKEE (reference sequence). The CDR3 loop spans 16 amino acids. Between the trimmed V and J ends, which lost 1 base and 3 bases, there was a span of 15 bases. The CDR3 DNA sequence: TGTGCCAGCAGCTTGTTCGTCGCCAGGGAAACAGATACGCAGTATTTT. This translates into CASSLFVARETDTQYF.

CDR3 loop: CASRRQGLNTDTQYF. In DNA, the CDR3 is TGTGCCAGCAGGAGACAGGGGTTGAACACAGATACGCAGTATTTT. V gene TRBV27 combines with J gene TRBJ2-3, with 8 nucleotides matching TRBD1. The CDR3 has 15 amino acids. The J segment lost 2 bases and the V segment lost 6 bases, leaving 7 bases of the junction unmatched. The germline gives CDR1 MNHEY, CDR2 SMNVEV (reference sequence).

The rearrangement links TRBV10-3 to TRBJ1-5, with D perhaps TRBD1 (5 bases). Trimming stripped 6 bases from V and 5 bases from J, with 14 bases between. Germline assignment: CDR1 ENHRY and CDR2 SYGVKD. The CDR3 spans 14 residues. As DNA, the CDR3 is TGTGCCATCAGGGATGGGGGGTACGATCAGCCCCAGCATTTT. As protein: CAIRDGGYDQPQHF.

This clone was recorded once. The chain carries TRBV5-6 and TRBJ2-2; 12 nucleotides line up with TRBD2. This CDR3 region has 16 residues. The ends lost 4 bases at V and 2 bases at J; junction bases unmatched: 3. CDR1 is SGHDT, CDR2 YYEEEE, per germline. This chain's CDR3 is CASSAGLAGNTGELFF. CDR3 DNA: TGTGCCAGCAGCGCAGGACTAGCGGGAAACACCGGGGAGCTGTTTTTT. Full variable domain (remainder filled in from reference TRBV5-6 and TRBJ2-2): DAGVTQSPTHLIKTRGQQVTLRCSPKSGHDTVSWYQQALGQGPQFIFQYYEEEERQRGNFPDRFSGHQFPNYSSELNVNALLLGDSALYLCASSAGLAGNTGELFFGEGSRLTVL.

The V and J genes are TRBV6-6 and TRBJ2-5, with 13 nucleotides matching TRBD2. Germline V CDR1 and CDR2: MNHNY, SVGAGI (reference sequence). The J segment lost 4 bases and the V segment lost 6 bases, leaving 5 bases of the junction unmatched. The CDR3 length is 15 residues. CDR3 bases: TGTGCCAGCAGCTCTACTAGCGGGAGGGGAGAGACCCAGTACTTC. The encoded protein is CASSSTSGRGETQYF.

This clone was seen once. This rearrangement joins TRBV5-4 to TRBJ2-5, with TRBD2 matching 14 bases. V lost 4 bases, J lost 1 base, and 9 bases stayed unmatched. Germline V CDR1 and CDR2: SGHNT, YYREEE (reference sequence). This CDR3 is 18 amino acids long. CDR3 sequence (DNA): TGTGCCAGCAGCCCCCGGACTAGCGGGGGGATAGCCCAAGAGACCCAGTACTTC. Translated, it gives CASSPRTSGGIAQETQYF.

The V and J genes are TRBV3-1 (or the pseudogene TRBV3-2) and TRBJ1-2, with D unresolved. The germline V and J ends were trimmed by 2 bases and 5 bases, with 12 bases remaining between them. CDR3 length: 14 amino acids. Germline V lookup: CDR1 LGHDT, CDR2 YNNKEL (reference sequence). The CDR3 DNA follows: TGTGCCAGCAGCCAAACGGCCCGAGGATATGGCTACACCTTC. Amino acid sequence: CASSQTARGYGYTF.